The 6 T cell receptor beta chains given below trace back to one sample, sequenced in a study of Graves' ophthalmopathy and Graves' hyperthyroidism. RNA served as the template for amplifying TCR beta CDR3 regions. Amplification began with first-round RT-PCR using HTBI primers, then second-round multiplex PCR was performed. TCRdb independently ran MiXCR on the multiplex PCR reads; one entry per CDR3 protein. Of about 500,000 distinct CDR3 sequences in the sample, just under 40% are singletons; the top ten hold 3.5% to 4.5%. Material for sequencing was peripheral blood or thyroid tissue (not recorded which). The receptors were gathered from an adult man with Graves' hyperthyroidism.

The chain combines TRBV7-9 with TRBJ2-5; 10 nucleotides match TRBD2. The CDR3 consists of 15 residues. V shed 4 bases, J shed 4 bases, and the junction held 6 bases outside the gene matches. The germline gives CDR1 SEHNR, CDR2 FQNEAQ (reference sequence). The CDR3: CASSSPSGGSETQYF. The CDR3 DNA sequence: TGTGCCAGCAGCTCTCCTAGCGGGGGATCAGAGACCCAGTACTTC.

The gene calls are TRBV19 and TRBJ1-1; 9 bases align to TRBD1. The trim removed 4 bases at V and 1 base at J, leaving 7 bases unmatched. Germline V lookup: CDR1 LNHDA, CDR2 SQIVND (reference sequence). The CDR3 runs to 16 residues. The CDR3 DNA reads TGTGCCAGTAGTAGTACCGGGACAGGGAAGAACACTGAAGCTTTCTTT. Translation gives CASSSTGTGKNTEAFF.

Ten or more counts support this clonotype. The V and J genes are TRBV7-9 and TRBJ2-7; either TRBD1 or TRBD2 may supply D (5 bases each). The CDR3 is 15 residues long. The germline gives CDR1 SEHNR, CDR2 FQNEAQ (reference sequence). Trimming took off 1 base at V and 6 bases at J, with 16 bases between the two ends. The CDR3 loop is CASSLELEGTTEQYF. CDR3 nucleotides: TGTGCCAGCAGCTTAGAGCTTGAGGGGACGACCGAGCAGTACTTC.

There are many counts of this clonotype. The CDR3: CASSLVRGEYEQYF. The CDR3, as DNA: TGCGCCAGCAGCTTGGTGAGGGGGGAGTACGAGCAGTACTTC. V gene TRBV5-1 combines with J gene TRBJ2-7; tentatively, D is TRBD1 or TRBD2 (6 bases each). The CDR3 length is 14 residues. The germline V gene encodes CDR1 SGHRS and CDR2 YFSETQ. Trimming shortened V by 0 bases and J by 4 bases, and 11 bases separated the two germline ends.

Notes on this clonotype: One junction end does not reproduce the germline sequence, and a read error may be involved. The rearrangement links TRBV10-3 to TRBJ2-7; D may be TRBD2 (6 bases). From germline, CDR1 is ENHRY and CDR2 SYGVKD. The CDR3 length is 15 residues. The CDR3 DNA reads TGTGCCAGCAGTCCCTCGGGAGCCCTCCATCACGAGCAGTACTTC. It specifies CASSPSGALHHEQYF.

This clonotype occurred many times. CDR3 DNA sequence: TGTGCCAGCAGTCTCTTGGGGGGAAAACTGTTTTTT. This translates into CASSLLGGKLFF. J is TRBJ1-4 and V is TRBV6-5, with a weak D call TRBD1 (5 bases). This CDR3 has 12 residues. Germline loops: CDR1 MNHEY, CDR2 SVGAGI. V gave up 5 bases and J gave up 10 bases, with 11 bases separating them.